The 26 T cell receptor beta chains below were found in one sample sequenced in a study of T-cell reconstitution after alpha-beta-depleted transplantation in children. Preparation of the TCRbeta library involved a method that used unique molecular identifiers. A single record per CDR3 protein comes from TCRdb applying MiXCR to the PCR reads. The repertoire consists of 490,000 or so distinct CDR3 sequences, with around 12% occurring once and the leading ten covering roughly 5.4%. The source was PBMCs from the stem cell graft donor, collected from the stem cell graft. These receptor sequences come from a human donor who donated a stem cell graft to a child with combined immunodeficiency.

CDR3 nucleotides: TGTGCCAGGGGGGGATCGACAGGGGCGCACGAGCAGTACTTC. It translates to CARGGSTGAHEQYF. The V call is TRBV2, the J call TRBJ2-7; 8 bases match TRBD1. From germline, CDR1 is SNHLY and CDR2 FYNNEI. V trimming: 9 bases; J trimming: 5 bases; junction bases outside the gene matches: 12. The CDR3 is 14 amino acids.

V and J are TRBV11-2 and TRBJ2-3, with D maybe TRBD2 (6 bases). The CDR3 sequence is 16 residues long. Germline-derived CDR1 and CDR2 are SGHAT and FQNNGV. V dropped 1 base and J dropped 2 bases, with 13 bases sitting between them. CDR3 nucleotide sequence: TGTGCCAGCAGCTTAGTCCGGCGGGATTCCACAGATACGCAGTATTTT. This sequence encodes CASSLVRRDSTDTQYF. The full variable domain, with the rest looked up from reference TRBV11-2 and TRBJ2-3, is EAGVAQSPRYKIIEKRQSVAFWCNPISGHATLYWYQQILGQGPKLLIQFQNNGVVDDSQLPKDRFSAERLKGVDSTLKIQPAKLEDSAVYLCASSLVRRDSTDTQYFGPGTRLTVL.

This clonotype was picked up a small number of times. The chain carries TRBV9 and TRBJ2-7; unclear D gene. Germline CDR1 is SGDLS and CDR2 is YYNGEE. CDR3 size: 16 residues. V gave up 4 bases and J gave up 3 bases, with 20 bases separating them. In nucleotides, the CDR3 is TGTGCCAGCAGCCCAGAGGACGCCGTAACCATCTACGAGCAGTACTTC. This encodes CASSPEDAVTIYEQYF.

This clonotype was detected only a few times. This sequence joins TRBV24-1 and TRBJ1-2; TRBD1 matches at 9 bases. This CDR3 spans 16 amino acids. CDR1 is KGHDR, CDR2 SFDVKD, per germline. V was pared by 4 bases and J by 4 bases, with 9 bases of the junction left unmatched. The CDR3 loop reads CATSDPGTGSVYGYTF. Written as DNA, the CDR3 is TGTGCCACCAGTGACCCCGGGACAGGGAGTGTCTATGGCTACACCTTC.

This clonotype was seen many times. The chain uses TRBV4-3 and TRBJ2-1; D is undetermined. Germline-derived CDR1 and CDR2 are LGHNA and YSLEER. V gave up 0 bases and J gave up 4 bases, with 13 bases separating them. The CDR3 spans 16 residues. CDR3 DNA: TGCGCCAGCAGCCAAGATAGGGCCCCGCAGTACAATGAGCAGTTCTTC. Translated: CASSQDRAPQYNEQFF.

The J gene is TRBJ1-2, the V gene TRBV5-6; 7 bases are a match to TRBD1. V lost 0 bases to trimming and J lost 7 bases; unmatched junction nucleotides: 15. This CDR3 is built from 17 residues. The germline CDR1 and CDR2 sequences are SGHDT and YYEEEE. The chain's CDR3 is CASSLVGRFRGTFGYTF. CDR3 in DNA: TGTGCCAGCAGCTTGGTCGGGAGGTTCAGGGGGACTTTTGGCTACACCTTC.

This sequence joins TRBV24-1 and TRBJ1-5; D not resolved. V was shortened by 3 bases and J by 2 bases, with 1 base between the two germline ends. The CDR3 extends over 12 amino acids. Per the germline V gene, CDR1 is KGHDR and CDR2 is SFDVKD. The CDR3, as DNA: TGTGCCACCAGTGATGGCAATCAGCCCCAGCATTTT. It is translated as CATSDGNQPQHF.

This clonotype came up a few times. The genes are TRBV6-6 and TRBJ1-3; a possible D gene is TRBD1 (6 bases). Trimming left V 2 bases short and J 16 bases short, with 12 bases between. CDR1 is MNHNY, CDR2 SVGAGI, per germline (reference sequence). The CDR3 totals 11 residues. CDR3 coding DNA: TGTGCCAGCAGTTACGGGGAACAGGGTTATTTT. It specifies CASSYGEQGYF.

This clonotype was detected a few times. The chain is built from TRBV9 and TRBJ2-1; the match to TRBD1 covers 7 bases. The CDR3 runs 15 residues. Germline loops: CDR1 SGDLS, CDR2 YYNGEE. Unmatched junction bases numbered 6, after V lost 4 bases and J lost 2 bases. This CDR3 is CASSIRQGTYNEQFF. The CDR3 coding sequence is TGTGCCAGCAGCATCCGACAGGGAACCTACAATGAGCAGTTCTTC.

The V and J genes are TRBV21-1 and TRBJ2-3; TRBD2, the table's D call, was not compared with the DNA. TRBV21-1 is shown as a pseudogene. The CDR3 runs to 16 residues. This CDR3 is CASSPGVLCGGDTQYF. CDR3 DNA sequence: TGTGCCAGCAGCCCTGGGGTCCTCTGTGGGGGGGATACGCAGTATTTT.

Ten or more counts support this clonotype. The CDR3 protein is CSVEIGRTDTQYF. Here the CDR3 DNA reads TGCAGCGTTGAAATCGGGAGGACAGATACGCAGTATTTT. V is TRBV29-1 and J is TRBJ2-3, with 7 nucleotides matching TRBD2. V lost 2 bases to trimming and J lost 3 bases; unmatched junction nucleotides: 2. The germline CDR1 and CDR2 sequences are SQVTM and ANQGSEA. The CDR3 length is 13 residues.

This clonotype has only a few counts. V is TRBV27 and J is TRBJ1-1; perhaps TRBD1 as D (5 bases). The CDR3 loop spans 14 amino acids. The V end was cut by 3 bases, the J end by 3 bases, with 11 bases between. In germline, CDR1 is MNHEY, CDR2 SMNVEV (reference sequence). The CDR3 loop is CASSLRGVDTEAFF. CDR3 DNA: TGTGCCAGCAGTTTGCGAGGGGTAGACACTGAAGCTTTCTTT.

This sequence joins TRBV6-5 and TRBJ1-4, with D unclear. CDR3 length equals 16 residues. Between the trimmed V and J ends, which lost 0 bases and 0 bases, there was a span of 8 bases. From germline, CDR1 is MNHEY and CDR2 SVGAGI. The CDR3 DNA is TGTGCCAGCAGTTACTCCTCAGCAGCAACTAATGAAAAACTGTTTTTT. Translation: CASSYSSAATNEKLFF.

In this sample, this clonotype turned up many times. J is TRBJ2-7 and V is TRBV7-2; D is perhaps TRBD1 (5 bases). Germline CDR1 and CDR2: SGHTA and FQGNSA. V lost 0 bases and J 0 bases, leaving 6 bases between the germline ends. CDR3 length: 14 residues. The CDR3 nucleotides are TGTGCCAGCAGCTTAGCGGGGCCCTCCTACGAGCAGTACTTC. Translated, it gives CASSLAGPSYEQYF.

The rearrangement uses TRBV5-1 and TRBJ2-3; 12 bases agree with TRBD2. Germline loops: CDR1 SGHRS, CDR2 YFSETQ. The J segment lost 2 bases and the V segment lost 6 bases, leaving 4 bases of the junction unmatched. The CDR3 totals 15 residues. CDR3 sequence: CASTPSGRATDTQYF. As DNA, the CDR3 is TGCGCCAGCACGCCTAGCGGGAGGGCCACAGATACGCAGTATTTT.

This sequence joins TRBV20-1 and TRBJ2-1; D gene ambiguous. Trimming removed 6 bases from V and 8 bases from J, with 11 bases in between. The CDR3 loop spans 11 amino acids. In germline, CDR1 is DFQATT, CDR2 SNEGSKA (reference sequence). The CDR3 nucleotides are TGCAGTGCCGTTTTAGGCGATGAGCAGTTCTTC. Translated: CSAVLGDEQFF.

In this sample, this clonotype turned up a few times. The chain recombines TRBV6-5 with TRBJ1-2, with D uncertain. Germline values: CDR1 MNHEY, CDR2 SVGAGI. CDR3 length: 13 amino acids. V gave up 0 bases and J gave up 5 bases, with 7 bases separating them. CDR3 sequence reads: CASSYSIIYGYTF. The CDR3 nucleotides read TGTGCCAGCAGTTACTCGATCATTTATGGCTACACCTTC.

This clonotype was seen ten or more times. The chain has TRBV7-8 and TRBJ2-5; a possible D gene is TRBD1 (5 bases). Trimming took off 8 bases at V and 3 bases at J, with 7 bases between the two ends. The germline V gene encodes CDR1 SGHVS and CDR2 FQNEAQ. This CDR3 region has 11 residues. CDR3 residues: CASGREETQYF. The DNA of the CDR3 is TGTGCCAGCGGCAGGGAAGAGACCCAGTACTTC.

The chain recombines TRBV7-9 with TRBJ2-5; unclear D gene. V was trimmed by 6 bases and J by 0 bases, leaving 14 bases between them. CDR1 is SEHNR and CDR2 is FQNEAQ in the germline V gene (reference sequence). This CDR3 comprises 15 residues. The CDR3 sequence: CASRPGRRNQETQYF. The CDR3 DNA reads as TGTGCCAGCAGACCCGGACGGAGAAACCAAGAGACCCAGTACTTC.

Written as DNA, the CDR3 is TGTGCCAGCTCAACCCGGACTAGCGATTACTCCTACGAGCAGTACTTC. Translated, it gives CASSTRTSDYSYEQYF. The chain uses TRBV18 and TRBJ2-7; 9 nucleotides match TRBD2. Germline CDR1 and CDR2: KGHSH and LQKENI. The CDR3 is 16 residues long. The ends lost 5 bases at V and 0 bases at J; junction bases unmatched: 8.

This clonotype occurred a few times. This chain links TRBV28 with TRBJ2-1; TRBD1 is a possible D gene (5 bases). The CDR3 consists of 13 residues. Germline values: CDR1 MDHEN, CDR2 SYDVKM. The V end was cut by 6 bases, the J end by 9 bases, with 15 bases between. Written as DNA, the CDR3 is TGTGCCAGCAGCTTAGACGTTGGGGCTGAGCAGTTCTTC. It yields the protein CASSLDVGAEQFF. The full variable domain, completed using reference TRBV28 and TRBJ2-1, is DVKVTQSSRYLVKRTGEKVFLECVQDMDHENMFWYRQDPGLGLRLIYFSYDVKMKEKGDIPEGYSVSREKKERFSLILESASTNQTSMYLCASSLDVGAEQFFGPGTRLTVL.

This clonotype was counted a few times. The chain carries TRBV29-1 and TRBJ2-5; the D gene is possibly TRBD1 (6 bases). Per germline, CDR1 SQVTM and CDR2 ANQGSEA. The CDR3 has 12 amino acids. V lost 7 bases, J lost 2 bases, and 11 bases lay in between. This CDR3 reads CSGRRGQETQYF. Here the CDR3 DNA reads TGCAGCGGGCGCAGGGGACAAGAGACCCAGTACTTC.

The chain couples TRBV12-5 to TRBJ2-1, with TRBD2 matching 13 bases. From germline, CDR1 is LGHNT and CDR2 FRNRAP. J was trimmed by 9 bases and V by 5 bases; bases with no gene match: 10. The CDR3 loop spans 16 amino acids. DNA of the CDR3: TGTGCTAGTGGTCCGAGGACTAGCGGGAGTCGAGGTGAGCAGTTCTTC. Translation: CASGPRTSGSRGEQFF.

At least ten counts were recorded for this clonotype. J is TRBJ1-3 and V is TRBV12-3 or TRBV12-4; D perhaps matches TRBD1 (5 bases). V lost 4 bases and J lost 0, with 16 bases in between. The CDR3 has 17 residues. The CDR3 DNA reads as TGTGCCAGCAGTTCGACGACAGTTTCAATCTCTGGAAACACCATATATTTT. This translates into CASSSTTVSISGNTIYF.

This clonotype turned up a few times. The chain links TRBV4-3 to TRBJ2-7, with D possibly being TRBD1 (5 bases). Looked up from germline, CDR1 is LGHNA and CDR2 is YSLEER. V dropped 5 bases and J dropped 0 bases, with 8 bases sitting between them. The CDR3 has 13 residues. The CDR3 spells CASSWTLSYEQYF. The CDR3 nucleotides are TGCGCCAGCAGCTGGACACTCTCCTACGAGCAGTACTTC.

Of note for this clonotype: Given the absence of the conserved phenylalanine or tryptophan at the CDR3 end, a read error is likely. The gene calls are TRBV9 and TRBJ2-5; D gene unclear. The germline V and J ends were trimmed by 0 bases and 4 bases, with 16 bases remaining between them. The CDR3 contains 16 residues. CDR1 and CDR2 (germline): SGDLS, YYNGEE. The CDR3 DNA reads TGTGCCAGCAGCGTAGAAGGCAGACCTAGTGGAGAGACCCAGTACGTC. Translating it yields CASSVEGRPSGETQYV.